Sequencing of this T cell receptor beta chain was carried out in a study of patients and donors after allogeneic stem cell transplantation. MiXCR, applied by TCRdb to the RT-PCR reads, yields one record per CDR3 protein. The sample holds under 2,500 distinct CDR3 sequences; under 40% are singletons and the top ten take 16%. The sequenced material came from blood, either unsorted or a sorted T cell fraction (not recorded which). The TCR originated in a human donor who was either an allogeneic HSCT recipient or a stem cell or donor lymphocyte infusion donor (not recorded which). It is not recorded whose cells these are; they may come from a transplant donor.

Written as DNA, the CDR3 is TGTGCCAGCAGCCGCAGCGGAGAGAACACCGGGGAGCTGTTTTTT. As protein: CASSRSGENTGELFF. V usage is TRBV11-2 and J usage is TRBJ2-2, with D possibly matching TRBD2 (5 bases). The V end lost 5 bases, the J end lost 1 base, and 11 bases lay between the germline ends. This CDR3 contains 15 residues. Germline values: CDR1 SGHAT, CDR2 FQNNGV.